The present TCR beta chain was sequenced within a study of cytomegalovirus exposure and HLA in healthy donors. PCR used 60 Vbeta primers and 13 Jbeta primers. The protocol was immunoSEQ multiplex PCR, while the TCRdb copy is restricted to in-frame clones and leaves out a portion. This table has approximately 90,000 clones, about 70% appearing once. Germline-derived CDR1 and CDR2 are MDHEN and SYDVKM. There are 16 residues in the CDR3. The germline V and J ends were trimmed by 5 bases and 5 bases, with 19 bases remaining between them. The sample consisted of PBMCs. The TCR sequence derives from a man aged 40-50 years in good health and CMV-seronegative. The chain uses TRBV28 and TRBJ1-5; D unresolved. CDR3 in amino acids: CASSILRRPLDQPQHF. The CDR3, as DNA: TGTGCCAGCAGTATACTTCGACGTCCCCTAGATCAGCCCCAGCATTTT.